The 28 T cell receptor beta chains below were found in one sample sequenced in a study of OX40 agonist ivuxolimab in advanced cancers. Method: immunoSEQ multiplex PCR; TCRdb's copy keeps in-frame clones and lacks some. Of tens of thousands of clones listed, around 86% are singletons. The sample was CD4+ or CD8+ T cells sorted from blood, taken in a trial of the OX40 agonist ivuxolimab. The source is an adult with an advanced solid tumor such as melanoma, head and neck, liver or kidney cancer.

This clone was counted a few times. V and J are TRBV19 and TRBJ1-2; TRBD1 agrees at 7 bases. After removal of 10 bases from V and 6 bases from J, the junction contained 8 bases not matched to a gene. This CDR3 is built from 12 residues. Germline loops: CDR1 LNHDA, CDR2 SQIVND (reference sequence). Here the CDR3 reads CATIEGADGYTF. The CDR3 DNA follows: TGTGCCACCATCGAGGGGGCAGATGGCTACACCTTC.

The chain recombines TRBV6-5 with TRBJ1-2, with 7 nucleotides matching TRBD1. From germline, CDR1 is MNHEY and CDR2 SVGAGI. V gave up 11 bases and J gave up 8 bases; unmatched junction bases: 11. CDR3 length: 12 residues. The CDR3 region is CASSTGTSGYTF. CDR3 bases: TGTGCCTCCTCGACAGGGACGAGCGGCTACACCTTC.

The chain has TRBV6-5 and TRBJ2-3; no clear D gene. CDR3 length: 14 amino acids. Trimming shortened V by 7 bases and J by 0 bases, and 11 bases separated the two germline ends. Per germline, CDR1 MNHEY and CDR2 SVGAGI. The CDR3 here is CASIPRNSTDTQYF. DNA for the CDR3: TGTGCCAGCATTCCCAGGAATAGCACAGATACGCAGTATTTT.

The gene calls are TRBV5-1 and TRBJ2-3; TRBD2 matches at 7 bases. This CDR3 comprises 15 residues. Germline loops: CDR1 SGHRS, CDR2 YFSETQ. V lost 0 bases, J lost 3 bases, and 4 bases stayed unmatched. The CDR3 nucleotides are TGCGCCAGCAGCTTGGCGGCTAGCGGAACAGATACGCAGTATTTT. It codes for CASSLAASGTDTQYF.

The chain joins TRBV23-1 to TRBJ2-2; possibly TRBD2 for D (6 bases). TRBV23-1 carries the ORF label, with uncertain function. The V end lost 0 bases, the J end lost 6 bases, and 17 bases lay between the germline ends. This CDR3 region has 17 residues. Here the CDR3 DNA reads TGCGCCAGCAGTCAATCAATGGGGGGTTATTCACCCGGGGAGCTGTTTTTT. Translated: CASSQSMGGYSPGELFF.

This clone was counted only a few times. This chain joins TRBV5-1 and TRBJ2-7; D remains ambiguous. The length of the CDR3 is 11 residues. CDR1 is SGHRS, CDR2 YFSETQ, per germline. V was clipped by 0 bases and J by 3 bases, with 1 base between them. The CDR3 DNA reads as TGCGCCAGCAGCTTGGGCTACGAGCAGTACTTC. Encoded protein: CASSLGYEQYF.

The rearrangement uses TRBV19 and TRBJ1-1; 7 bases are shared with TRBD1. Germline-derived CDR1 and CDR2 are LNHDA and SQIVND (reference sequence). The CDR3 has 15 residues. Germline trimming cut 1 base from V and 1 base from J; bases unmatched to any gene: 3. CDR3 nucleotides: TGTGCCAGTAGTATAGTTGACAGGGCGAACACTGAAGCTTTCTTT. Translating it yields CASSIVDRANTEAFF.

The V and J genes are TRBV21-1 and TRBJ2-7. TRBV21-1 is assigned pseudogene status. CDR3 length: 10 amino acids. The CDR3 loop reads CASRIYEQYF. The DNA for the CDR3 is TGTGCCAGCAGAATTTACGAGCAGTACTTC.

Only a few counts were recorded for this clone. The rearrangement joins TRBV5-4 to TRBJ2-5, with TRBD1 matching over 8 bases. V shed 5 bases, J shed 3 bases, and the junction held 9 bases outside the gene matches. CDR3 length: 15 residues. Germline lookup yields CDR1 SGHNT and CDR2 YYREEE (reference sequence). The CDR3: CASRTTPGGEETQYF. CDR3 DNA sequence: TGTGCCAGCAGGACGACCCCAGGGGGCGAAGAGACCCAGTACTTC.

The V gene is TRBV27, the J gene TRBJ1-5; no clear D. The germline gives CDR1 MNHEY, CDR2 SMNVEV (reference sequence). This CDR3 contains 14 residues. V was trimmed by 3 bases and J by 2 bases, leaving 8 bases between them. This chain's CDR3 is CASSFSGRNQPQHF. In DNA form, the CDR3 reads TGTGCCAGCAGTTTCTCGGGCCGCAATCAGCCCCAGCATTTT.

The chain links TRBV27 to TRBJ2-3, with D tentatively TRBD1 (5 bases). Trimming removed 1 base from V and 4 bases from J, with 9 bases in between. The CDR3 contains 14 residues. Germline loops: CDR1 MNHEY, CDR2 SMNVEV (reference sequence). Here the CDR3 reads CASSLWGGSDTQYF. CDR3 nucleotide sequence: TGTGCCAGCAGTTTATGGGGCGGATCAGATACGCAGTATTTT.

CDR3 amino acids: CASSSPGQPQHF. The CDR3 region has the DNA TGTGCCAGCAGCTCCCCAGGCCAGCCCCAGCATTTT. The V gene is TRBV6-5, the J gene TRBJ1-5; no clear D gene. The CDR3 covers 12 residues. Trimming took off 6 bases at V and 7 bases at J, with 10 bases between the two ends. Germline V gives CDR1 MNHEY, CDR2 SVGAGI.

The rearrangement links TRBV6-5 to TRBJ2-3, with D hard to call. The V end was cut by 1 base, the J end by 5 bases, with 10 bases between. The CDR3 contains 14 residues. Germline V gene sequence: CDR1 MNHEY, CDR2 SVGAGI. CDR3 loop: CASSYFDTRDTQYF. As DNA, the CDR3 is TGTGCCAGCAGTTACTTCGATACACGAGATACGCAGTATTTT.

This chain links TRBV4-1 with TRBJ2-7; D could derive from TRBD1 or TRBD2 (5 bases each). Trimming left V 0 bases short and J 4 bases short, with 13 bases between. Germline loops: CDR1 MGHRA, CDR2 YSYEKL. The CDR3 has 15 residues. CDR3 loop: CASSQDGASGYEQYF. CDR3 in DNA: TGCGCCAGCAGCCAAGACGGGGCCAGTGGATACGAGCAGTACTTC.

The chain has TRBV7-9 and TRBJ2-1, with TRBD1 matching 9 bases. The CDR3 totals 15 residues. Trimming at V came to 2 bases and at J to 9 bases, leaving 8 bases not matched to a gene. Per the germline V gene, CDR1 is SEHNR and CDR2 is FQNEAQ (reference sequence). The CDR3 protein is CASSLRQGEDSEQFF. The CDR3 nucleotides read TGTGCCAGCAGCTTACGACAGGGGGAAGATAGTGAGCAGTTCTTC.

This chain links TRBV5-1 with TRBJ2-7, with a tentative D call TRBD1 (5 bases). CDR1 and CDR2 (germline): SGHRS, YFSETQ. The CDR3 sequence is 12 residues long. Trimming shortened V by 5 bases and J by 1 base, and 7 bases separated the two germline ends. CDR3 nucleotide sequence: TGCGCCAGCAGTGGACAATCCTACGAGCAGTACTTC. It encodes CASSGQSYEQYF.

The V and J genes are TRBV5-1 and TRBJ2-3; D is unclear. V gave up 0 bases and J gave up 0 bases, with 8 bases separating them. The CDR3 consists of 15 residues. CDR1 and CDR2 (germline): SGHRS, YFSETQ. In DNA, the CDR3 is TGCGCCAGCAGCTTGGATTCCCTGAGCACAGATACGCAGTATTTT. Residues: CASSLDSLSTDTQYF.

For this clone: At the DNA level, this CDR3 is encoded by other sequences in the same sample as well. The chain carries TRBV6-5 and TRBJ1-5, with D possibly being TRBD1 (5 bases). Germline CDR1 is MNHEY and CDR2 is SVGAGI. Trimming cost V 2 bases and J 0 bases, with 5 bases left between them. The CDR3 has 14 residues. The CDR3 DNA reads TGTGCCAGCAGTTACGGGGGTAGCAATCAGCCCCAGCATTTT. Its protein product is CASSYGGSNQPQHF.

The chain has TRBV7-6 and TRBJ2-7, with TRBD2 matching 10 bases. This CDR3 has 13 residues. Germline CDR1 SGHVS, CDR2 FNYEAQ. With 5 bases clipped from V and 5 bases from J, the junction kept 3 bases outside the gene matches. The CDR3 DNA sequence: TGTGCCAGCAGCCCTAGCGGGGGCCACGAGCAGTACGTC. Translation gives CASSPSGGHEQYV.

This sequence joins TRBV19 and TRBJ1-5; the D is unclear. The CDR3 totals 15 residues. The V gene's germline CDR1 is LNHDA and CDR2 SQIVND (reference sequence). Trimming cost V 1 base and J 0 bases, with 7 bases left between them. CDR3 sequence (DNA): TGTGCCAGTAGTATAGTACCGTATAGCAATCAGCCCCAGCATTTT. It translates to CASSIVPYSNQPQHF.

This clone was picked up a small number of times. The CDR3 region is CASSLTVNTGELFF. CDR3 nucleotide sequence: TGCGCCAGCAGCCTGACAGTGAACACCGGGGAGCTGTTTTTT. The chain employs TRBV5-1 and TRBJ2-2; tentatively, D is TRBD1 (5 bases). The CDR3 consists of 14 residues. Germline CDR1 and CDR2: SGHRS and YFSETQ. Trimming pared 4 bases from V and 1 base from J, leaving 8 bases between.

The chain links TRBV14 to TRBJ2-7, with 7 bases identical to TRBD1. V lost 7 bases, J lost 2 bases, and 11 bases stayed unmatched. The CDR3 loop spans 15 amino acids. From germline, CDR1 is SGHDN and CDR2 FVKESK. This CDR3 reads CASTRDSLSTYEQYF. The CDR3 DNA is TGTGCCAGCACCCGGGACAGTCTCTCTACCTACGAGCAGTACTTC. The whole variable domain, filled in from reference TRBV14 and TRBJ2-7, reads EAGVTQFPSHSVIEKGQTVTLRCDPISGHDNLYWYRRVMGKEIKFLLHFVKESKQDESGMPNNRFLAERTGGTYSTLKVQPAELEDSGVYFCASTRDSLSTYEQYFGPGTRLTVT.

CDR3 sequence reads: CSVSTGATYEQYF. In DNA, the CDR3 is TGCAGCGTTTCTACAGGAGCCACCTACGAGCAGTACTTC. This chain joins TRBV29-1 and TRBJ2-7; D is possibly TRBD1 (5 bases). The CDR3 length is 13 residues. Trimming took 5 bases from V and 2 from J, leaving 13 bases between them. The germline V gene encodes CDR1 SQVTM and CDR2 ANQGSEA.

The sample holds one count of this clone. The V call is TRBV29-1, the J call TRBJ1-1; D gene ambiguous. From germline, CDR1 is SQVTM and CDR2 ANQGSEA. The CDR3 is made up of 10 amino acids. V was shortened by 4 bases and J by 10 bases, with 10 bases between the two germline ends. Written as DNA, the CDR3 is TGCAGCGTTGGGCCGGACCCAGCTTTCTTT. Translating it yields CSVGPDPAFF.

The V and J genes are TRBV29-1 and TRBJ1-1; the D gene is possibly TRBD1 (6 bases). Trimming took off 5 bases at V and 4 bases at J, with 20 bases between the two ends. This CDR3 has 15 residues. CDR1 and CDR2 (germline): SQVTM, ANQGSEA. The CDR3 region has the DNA TGCAGCGTTCCCCCATTGGGGGGCGCGAGCACTGAAGCTTTCTTT. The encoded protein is CSVPPLGGASTEAFF.

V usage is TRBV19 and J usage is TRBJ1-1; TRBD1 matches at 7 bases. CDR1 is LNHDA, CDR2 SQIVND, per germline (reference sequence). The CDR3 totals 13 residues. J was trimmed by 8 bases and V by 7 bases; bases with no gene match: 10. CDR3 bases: TGTGCCAGTACCCTTCTAGGGGGCAGCGAAGCTTTCTTT. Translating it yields CASTLLGGSEAFF.

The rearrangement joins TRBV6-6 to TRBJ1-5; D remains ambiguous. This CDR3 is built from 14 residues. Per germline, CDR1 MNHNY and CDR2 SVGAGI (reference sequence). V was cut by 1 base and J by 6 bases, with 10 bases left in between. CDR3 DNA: TGTGCCAGCAGTTACTTGGGAGGAGGTCAGCCCCAGCATTTT. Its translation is CASSYLGGGQPQHF.

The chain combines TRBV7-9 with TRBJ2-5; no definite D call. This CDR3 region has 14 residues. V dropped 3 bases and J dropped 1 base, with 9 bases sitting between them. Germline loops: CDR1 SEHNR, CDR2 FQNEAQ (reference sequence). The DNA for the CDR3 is TGTGCCAGCAGCTTCCCGACTCCCCAAGAGACCCAGTACTTC. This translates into CASSFPTPQETQYF.